This T cell receptor (beta chain) was profiled in a study of T-cell memory formation after mild COVID-19. About this clonotype itself: What it recognizes is unknown.

Amplification by 5'RACE using constant-segment primers produced TCR alpha and TCR beta cDNA libraries that carried sample barcodes and UMIs. One entry per CDR3 protein results from TCRdb running MiXCR on the 5' RACE reads. The sample comprises 200,000 or so distinct CDR3 sequences, around 9.1% of which are singletons, and roughly 3.5% rests with the top ten. Study outcomes and limitations: Clonal second-wave expansions that peaked on day 37 had unconfirmed SARS-CoV-2 specificity. Contracting CD4+ clones lay largely in CM and EM, with CD8+ ones residing in EMRA. Several responding clones turned up in pre-infection memory, indicating that cross-reactive memory may have taken part.

The germline CDR1 and CDR2 sequences are SGHVS and FQNEAQ. The CDR3 is made up of 16 amino acids. Trimming removed 4 bases from V and 6 bases from J; junction bases left unmatched: 8. The source of this sequence is a man between 18 and 35 years old who had mild COVID-19 (a few samples of this study predate the infection). Cell type and time point are not known. This rearrangement joins TRBV7-8 to TRBJ2-2; 10 nucleotides agree with TRBD1. The sample consisted of PBMCs or a T cell subset sorted from them (not recorded which). The DNA of the CDR3 is TGTGCCAGCAGCTCCAGACAGGGGGCGCTCTCCGGGGAGCTGTTTTTT. Translated: CASSSRQGALSGELFF.